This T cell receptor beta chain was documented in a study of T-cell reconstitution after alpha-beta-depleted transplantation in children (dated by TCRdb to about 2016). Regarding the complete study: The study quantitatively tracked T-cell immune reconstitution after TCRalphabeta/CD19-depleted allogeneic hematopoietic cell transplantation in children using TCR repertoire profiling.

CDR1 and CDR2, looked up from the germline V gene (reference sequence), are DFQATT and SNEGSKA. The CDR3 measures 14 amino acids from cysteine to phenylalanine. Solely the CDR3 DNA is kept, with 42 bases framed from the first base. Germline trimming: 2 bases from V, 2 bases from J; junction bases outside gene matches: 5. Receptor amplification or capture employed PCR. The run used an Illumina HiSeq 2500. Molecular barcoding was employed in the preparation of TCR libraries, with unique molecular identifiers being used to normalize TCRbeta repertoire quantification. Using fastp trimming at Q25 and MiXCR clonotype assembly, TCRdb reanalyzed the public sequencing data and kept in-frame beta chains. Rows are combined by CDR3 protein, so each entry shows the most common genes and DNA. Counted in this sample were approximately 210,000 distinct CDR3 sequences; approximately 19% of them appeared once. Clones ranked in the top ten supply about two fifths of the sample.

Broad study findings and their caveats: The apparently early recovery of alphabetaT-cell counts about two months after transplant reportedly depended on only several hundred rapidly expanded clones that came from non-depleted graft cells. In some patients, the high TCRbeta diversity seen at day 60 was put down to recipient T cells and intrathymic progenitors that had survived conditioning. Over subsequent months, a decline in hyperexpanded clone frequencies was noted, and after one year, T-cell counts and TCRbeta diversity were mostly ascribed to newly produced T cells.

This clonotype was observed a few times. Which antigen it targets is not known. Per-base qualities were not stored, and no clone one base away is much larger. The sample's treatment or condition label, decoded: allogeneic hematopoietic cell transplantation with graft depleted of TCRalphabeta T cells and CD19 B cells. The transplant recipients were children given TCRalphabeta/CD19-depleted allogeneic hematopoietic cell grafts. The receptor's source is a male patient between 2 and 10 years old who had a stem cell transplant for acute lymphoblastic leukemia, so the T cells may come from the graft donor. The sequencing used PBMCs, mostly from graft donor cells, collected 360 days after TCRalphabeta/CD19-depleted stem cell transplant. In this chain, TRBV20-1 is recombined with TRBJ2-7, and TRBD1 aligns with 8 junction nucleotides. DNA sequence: TGCAGTGCTAGAAGACAGGGGCTACCCTACGAGCAGTACTTC. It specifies CSARRQGLPYEQYF.